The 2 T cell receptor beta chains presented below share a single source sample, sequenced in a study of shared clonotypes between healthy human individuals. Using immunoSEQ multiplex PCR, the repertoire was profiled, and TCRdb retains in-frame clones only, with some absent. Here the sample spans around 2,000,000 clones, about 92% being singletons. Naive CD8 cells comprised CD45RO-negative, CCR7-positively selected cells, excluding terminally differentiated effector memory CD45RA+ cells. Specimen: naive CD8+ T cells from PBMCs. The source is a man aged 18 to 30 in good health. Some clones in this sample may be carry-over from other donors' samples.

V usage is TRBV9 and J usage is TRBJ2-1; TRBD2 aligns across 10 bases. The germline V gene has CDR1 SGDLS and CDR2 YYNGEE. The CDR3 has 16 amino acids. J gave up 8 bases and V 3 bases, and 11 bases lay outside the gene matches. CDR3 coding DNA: TGTGCCAGCAGCGCTAGCGGGAGAACCATTAAAGATGAGCAGTTCTTC. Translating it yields CASSASGRTIKDEQFF.

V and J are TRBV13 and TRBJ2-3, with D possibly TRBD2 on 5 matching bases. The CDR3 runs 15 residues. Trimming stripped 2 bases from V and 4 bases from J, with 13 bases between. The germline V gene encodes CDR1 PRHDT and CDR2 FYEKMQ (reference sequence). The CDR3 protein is CASSLIPSLADTQYF. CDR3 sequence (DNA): TGTGCCAGCAGCTTAATCCCTAGCCTGGCAGATACGCAGTATTTT.